A single sample gave rise to the 21 T cell receptor beta chains below, sequenced in a study of beta chain features in type 1 diabetes. Their recognized antigens are unknown. cDNA synthesis used the whole RNA isolate, giving expressed TCRB sequences. Produced via immunoSEQ multiplex PCR; TCRdb's table is partial and in-frame only. In the table there are some 63,000 clones, approximately 50% of which are singletons. Study conclusions and caveats: Moderately but significantly shorter TCRB CDR3s were found in Type 1 diabetes patients in all four CD4+ subsets.

The sequencing input was central memory CD4+ T cells from blood. The receptors come from a man aged 30-40 years with type 1 diabetes.

This chain joins TRBV9 and TRBJ2-1; 9 bases line up with TRBD2. The germline V gene encodes CDR1 SGDLS and CDR2 YYNGEE. V gave up 0 bases and J gave up 9 bases; unmatched junction bases: 7. This CDR3 contains 15 residues. DNA of the CDR3: TGTGCCAGCAGCGTAGCTTGGACTAGCGATGGTGAGCAGTTCTTC. This encodes CASSVAWTSDGEQFF.

This chain uses TRBV7-8 with TRBJ1-5; D perhaps matches TRBD1 (6 bases). The germline V gene has CDR1 SGHVS and CDR2 FQNEAQ. The V and J ends lost 1 base and 2 bases respectively, with 9 bases between them. The CDR3 runs 15 residues. CDR3 in DNA: TGTGCCAGCAGCTTAGGGGCAGGGGGCAATCAGCCCCAGCATTTT. This translates into CASSLGAGGNQPQHF.

The chain carries TRBV6-1 and TRBJ1-1, with D unclear. CDR1 is MNHNS, CDR2 SASEGT, per germline. V lost 4 bases and J lost 1, with 7 bases in between. The CDR3 is 13 residues long. CDR3: CASSAGGNTEAFF. The CDR3 coding sequence is TGTGCCAGCAGTGCTGGCGGGAACACTGAAGCTTTCTTT.

This clone was counted only a few times. The chain links TRBV27 to TRBJ2-1; the D is unclear. Germline loops: CDR1 MNHEY, CDR2 SMNVEV (reference sequence). The CDR3 spans 15 residues. The V and J ends lost 5 bases and 0 bases respectively, with 11 bases between them. CDR3 sequence (DNA): TGTGCCAGCAGTATTACCGTCAGCTCCTACAATGAGCAGTTCTTC. Translation gives CASSITVSSYNEQFF.

J is TRBJ2-1 and V is TRBV27, with D maybe TRBD2 (6 bases). Germline loops: CDR1 MNHEY, CDR2 SMNVEV (reference sequence). The CDR3 is 14 residues long. Trimming took off 7 bases at V and 3 bases at J, with 13 bases between the two ends. The CDR3, as DNA: TGTGCCAGCAAACCGGGACTGGACTACAATGAGCAGTTCTTC. It yields the protein CASKPGLDYNEQFF.

This clone was counted only a few times. The V and J genes are TRBV18 and TRBJ2-3; TRBD1 is a possible D gene (6 bases). This CDR3 has 15 amino acids. The germline V and J ends were trimmed by 3 bases and 0 bases, with 10 bases remaining between them. The germline V gene has CDR1 KGHSH and CDR2 LQKENI. The CDR3 here is CASSPQGSSTDTQYF. CDR3 DNA sequence: TGTGCCAGCTCACCCCAGGGGTCTAGCACAGATACGCAGTATTTT.

The chain is built from TRBV14 and TRBJ2-5, with 7 positions matching TRBD1. This CDR3 has 17 amino acids. Looked up from germline, CDR1 is SGHDN and CDR2 is FVKESK. V lost 4 bases to trimming and J lost 5 bases; unmatched junction nucleotides: 16. CDR3 protein: CASSLTTTGRLVETQYF. For the CDR3, the DNA is TGTGCCAGCAGCCTTACCACGACAGGGCGGTTGGTGGAGACCCAGTACTTC. Full variable domain (rest looked up from reference TRBV14 and TRBJ2-5): EAGVTQFPSHSVIEKGQTVTLRCDPISGHDNLYWYRRVMGKEIKFLLHFVKESKQDESGMPNNRFLAERTGGTYSTLKVQPAELEDSGVYFCASSLTTTGRLVETQYFGPGTRLLVL.

This clone was observed a single time. The J gene is TRBJ1-2, the V gene TRBV7-9; 9 bases align to TRBD1. The V segment lost 6 bases and the J segment 4 bases; nucleotides outside the gene matches: 3. The CDR3 has 13 residues. From germline, CDR1 is SEHNR and CDR2 FQNEAQ (reference sequence). As DNA, the CDR3 is TGTGCCAGCAGGGGACAGGGAGTCTATGGCTACACCTTC. It encodes CASRGQGVYGYTF.

Points on this clone: This CDR3 is also generated by other DNA sequences in the sample. The chain carries TRBV7-2 and TRBJ1-1; TRBD1 might be the D (5 bases). CDR1 and CDR2 (germline): SGHTA, FQGNSA. V dropped 2 bases and J dropped 2 bases, with 6 bases sitting between them. The CDR3 is 13 residues long. For the CDR3, the DNA is TGTGCCAGCAGCTTAAGGGGAAACACTGAAGCTTTCTTT. Its translation is CASSLRGNTEAFF.

This sequence joins TRBV6-6 and TRBJ2-2, with 7 bases identical to TRBD1. The junction had 5 bases not matched to a gene; V was cut back by 6 bases and J by 4 bases. The CDR3 has 14 amino acids. Germline CDR1 MNHNY, CDR2 SVGAGI (reference sequence). The CDR3 bases are TGTGCCAGCAGGCCCACAGGGGCCACCGGGGAGCTGTTTTTT. Translation: CASRPTGATGELFF.

This rearrangement joins TRBV6-6 to TRBJ1-4, with 9 bases aligning to TRBD1. J was trimmed by 14 bases and V by 4 bases; bases with no gene match: 11. This CDR3 region has 14 residues. The germline CDR1 and CDR2 sequences are MNHNY and SVGAGI (reference sequence). Written as DNA, the CDR3 is TGTGCCAGCAGTTTCGAACCCGGGACAGGGTTTCTGTTTTTT. Translating it yields CASSFEPGTGFLFF.

This clone came up a few times. This chain connects TRBV15 to TRBJ1-2, with 10 bases matching TRBD1. The length of the CDR3 is 16 residues. The V and J ends lost 0 bases and 5 bases, in that order; junction bases with no gene match: 6. CDR1 is LNHNV, CDR2 YYDKDF, per germline (reference sequence). CDR3 DNA sequence: TGTGCCACCAGCAGAGAGGGTGGACAGGGGGGATATGGCTACACCTTC. Translation: CATSREGGQGGYGYTF. Together with reference TRBV15 and TRBJ1-2, the CDR3 gives the full variable domain: DAMVIQNPRYQVTQFGKPVTLSCSQTLNHNVMYWYQQKSSQAPKLLFHYYDKDFNNEADTPDNFQSRRPNTSFCFLDIRSPGLGDTAMYLCATSREGGQGGYGYTFGSGTRLTVV.

This clone appeared a few times. The CDR3 protein is CASSSGQGRTEAFF. The DNA for the CDR3 is TGTGCCAGCAGCTCGGGACAGGGTAGGACTGAAGCTTTCTTT. This sequence joins TRBV11-2 and TRBJ1-1, with 9 nucleotides matching TRBD1. CDR1 and CDR2 (germline): SGHAT, FQNNGV. V lost 4 bases and J lost 5; bases outside the gene matches: 5. The CDR3 is 14 amino acids.

CDR3 loop: CASSSGADIQYF. The CDR3 nucleotides are TGCGCCAGCAGCTCTGGGGCGGACATTCAGTACTTC. This rearrangement joins TRBV4-1 to TRBJ2-4; tentative D call: TRBD1 (5 bases). The CDR3 consists of 12 residues. Trimming pared 5 bases from V and 8 bases from J, leaving 10 bases between. Germline V gene data show CDR1 as MGHRA and CDR2 as YSYEKL.

The CDR3 spells CASSLGAGEAFF. CDR3 in DNA: TGTGCCAGCAGCTTAGGGGCGGGTGAAGCTTTCTTT. V gene TRBV7-8 combines with J gene TRBJ1-1; no firm D call. The CDR3 contains 12 residues. The germline V and J ends were trimmed by 1 base and 7 bases, with 7 bases remaining between them. Germline V gives CDR1 SGHVS, CDR2 FQNEAQ.

The rearrangement uses TRBV11-2 and TRBJ1-3; 7 bases are shared with TRBD1. V lost 2 bases and J lost 4; bases outside the gene matches: 5. In germline, CDR1 is SGHAT, CDR2 FQNNGV. CDR3 length: 15 amino acids. The CDR3 is CASSLIQGLGNTIYF. CDR3 coding DNA: TGTGCCAGCAGCTTAATACAGGGGCTCGGAAACACCATATATTTT.

The chain is built from TRBV7-9 and TRBJ2-1; D unclear. V was shortened by 4 bases and J by 6 bases, with 7 bases between the two germline ends. This CDR3 contains 12 residues. CDR1 is SEHNR and CDR2 is FQNEAQ in the germline V gene (reference sequence). The CDR3 region is CASSSVGNEQFF. The CDR3 coding sequence is TGTGCCAGCAGCTCGGTTGGCAATGAGCAGTTCTTC.

This rearrangement joins TRBV11-2 to TRBJ2-5; the D gene is possibly TRBD2 (6 bases). Germline CDR1 and CDR2: SGHAT and FQNNGV. V lost 0 bases and J lost 2, with 13 bases in between. This CDR3 region has 16 residues. The CDR3 spells CASSLEGRISQETQYF. In nucleotides, the CDR3 is TGTGCCAGCAGCTTAGAGGGGAGGATCAGTCAAGAGACCCAGTACTTC.

The genes are TRBV7-9 and TRBJ1-1; D unresolved. Germline CDR1 and CDR2: SEHNR and FQNEAQ (reference sequence). This CDR3 region has 12 residues. V lost 5 bases, J lost 8 bases, and 12 bases lay in between. Written as DNA, the CDR3 is TGTGCCAGCAGCCGGGAGGGAGGAGAAGCTTTCTTT. Translating it yields CASSREGGEAFF.

The chain is built from TRBV5-1 and TRBJ2-7; TRBD1 matches at 9 bases. With 4 bases clipped from V and 8 bases from J, the junction kept 13 bases outside the gene matches. The germline gives CDR1 SGHRS, CDR2 YFSETQ. The CDR3 totals 15 residues. CDR3: CASSQTTGGSTKQYF. The DNA of the CDR3 is TGCGCCAGCAGCCAAACGACAGGGGGATCTACGAAGCAGTACTTC. Full variable domain (rest looked up from reference TRBV5-1 and TRBJ2-7): KAGVTQTPRYLIKTRGQQVTLSCSPISGHRSVSWYQQTPGQGLQFLFEYFSETQRNKGNFPGRFSGRQFSNSRSEMNVSTLELGDSALYLCASSQTTGGSTKQYFGPGTRLTVT.

V gene TRBV7-9 combines with J gene TRBJ2-3, with 14 nucleotides matching TRBD2. This CDR3 is built from 17 residues. Looked up from germline, CDR1 is SEHNR and CDR2 is FQNEAQ (reference sequence). V trimming: 7 bases; J trimming: 3 bases; junction bases outside the gene matches: 9. CDR3 DNA: TGTGCCAGCACCGGGACTAGCGGGAGCGTTTCGACAGATACGCAGTATTTT. Amino acids: CASTGTSGSVSTDTQYF. Full variable domain (rest looked up from reference TRBV7-9 and TRBJ2-3): DTGVSQNPRHKITKRGQNVTFRCDPISEHNRLYWYRQTLGQGPEFLTYFQNEAQLEKSRLLSDRFSAERPKGSFSTLEIQRTEQGDSAMYLCASTGTSGSVSTDTQYFGPGTRLTVL.